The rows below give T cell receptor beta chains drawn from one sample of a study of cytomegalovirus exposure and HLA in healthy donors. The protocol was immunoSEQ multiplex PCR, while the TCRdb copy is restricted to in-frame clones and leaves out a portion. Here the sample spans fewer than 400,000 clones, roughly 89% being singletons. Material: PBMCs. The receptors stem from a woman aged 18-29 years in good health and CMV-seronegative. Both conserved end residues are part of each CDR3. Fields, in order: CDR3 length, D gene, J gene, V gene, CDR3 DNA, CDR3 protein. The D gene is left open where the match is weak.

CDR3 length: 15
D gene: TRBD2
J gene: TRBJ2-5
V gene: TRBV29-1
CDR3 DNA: TGCAGCGCCCCGACTAGCGGGTTGACACAAGAGACCCAGTACTTC
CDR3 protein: CSAPTSGLTQETQYF

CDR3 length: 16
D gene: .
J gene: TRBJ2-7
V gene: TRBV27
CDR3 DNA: TGTGCCAGCAGTTCCGATATCGGGGTCTCCCATTACGAGCAGTACTTC
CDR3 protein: CASSSDIGVSHYEQYF

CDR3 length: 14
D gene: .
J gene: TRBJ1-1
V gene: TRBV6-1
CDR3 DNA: TGTGCCAACAGGGTAGGGGGAGACGGCACTGAAGCTTTCTTT
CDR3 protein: CANRVGGDGTEAFF

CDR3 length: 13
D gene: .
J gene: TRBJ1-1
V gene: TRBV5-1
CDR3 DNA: TGCGCCAGCAGCTCCCGGGAGAGGACTGAAGCTTTCTTT
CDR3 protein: CASSSRERTEAFF

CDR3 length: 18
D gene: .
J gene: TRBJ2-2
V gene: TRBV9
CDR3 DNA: TGTGCCAGCAGCGTAGCTGGGTCTAGCGCGGCGAACACCGGGGAGCTGTTTTTT
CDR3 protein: CASSVAGSSAANTGELFF

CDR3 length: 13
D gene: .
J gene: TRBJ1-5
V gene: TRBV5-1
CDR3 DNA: TGCGCCAGCAGATCTAACCCTGAACAGCCCCAGCATTTT
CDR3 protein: CASRSNPEQPQHF

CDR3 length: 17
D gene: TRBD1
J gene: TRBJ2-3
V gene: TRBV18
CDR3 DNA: TGTGCCAGCTCTCCACTGGACAGGGGCCCACCCGGAGATACGCAGTATTTT
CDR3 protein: CASSPLDRGPPGDTQYF

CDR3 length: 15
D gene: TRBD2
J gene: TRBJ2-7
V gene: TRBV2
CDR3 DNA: TGTGCCAGCAGTGAGGAGCTAGCGGCTTCCTACGAGCAGTACTTC
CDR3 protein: CASSEELAASYEQYF

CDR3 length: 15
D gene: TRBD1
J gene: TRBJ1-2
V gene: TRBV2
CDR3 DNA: TGTGCCAGCAGAACTTCCGGGACAGGGGGCTATGGCTACACCTTC
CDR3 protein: CASRTSGTGGYGYTF

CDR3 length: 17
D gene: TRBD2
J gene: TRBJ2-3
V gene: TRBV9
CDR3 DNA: TGTGCCAGCAGCGAGCCCTTTAGCGGGACTAGTGCAGATACGCAGTATTTT
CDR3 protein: CASSEPFSGTSADTQYF

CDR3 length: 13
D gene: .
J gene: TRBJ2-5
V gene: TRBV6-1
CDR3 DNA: TGTGCCAGCAGTTCGTCGGGTTCGGAGACCCAGTACTTC
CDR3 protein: CASSSSGSETQYF

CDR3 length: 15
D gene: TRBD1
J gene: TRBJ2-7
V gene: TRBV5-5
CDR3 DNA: TGTGCCAGCAGCCTTTCGGGGACAGATTCCTACGAGCAGTACTTC
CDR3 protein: CASSLSGTDSYEQYF

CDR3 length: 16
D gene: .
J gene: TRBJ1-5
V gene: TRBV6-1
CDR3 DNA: TGTGCCAGCAGTGAACTCGGGACAACGAGCCAACAGCCCCAGCATTTT
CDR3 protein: CASSELGTTSQQPQHF

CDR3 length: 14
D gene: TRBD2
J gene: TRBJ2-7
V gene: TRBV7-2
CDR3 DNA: TGTGCCAGCAGCCGCCGGCGGGAGACCCCCGAGCAGTACTTC
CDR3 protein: CASSRRRETPEQYF

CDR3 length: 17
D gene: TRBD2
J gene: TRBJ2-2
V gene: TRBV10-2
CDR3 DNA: TGCGCCAGCATCTCTAGCGGGAAATCCGCGAACACCGGGGAGCTGTTTTTT
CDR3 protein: CASISSGKSANTGELFF

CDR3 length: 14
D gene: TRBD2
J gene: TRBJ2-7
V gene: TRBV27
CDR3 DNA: TGTGCCAGCAGTTTGACTAGCGGGGCCTACGAGCAGTACTTC
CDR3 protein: CASSLTSGAYEQYF

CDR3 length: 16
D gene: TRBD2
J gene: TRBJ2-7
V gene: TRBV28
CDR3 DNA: TGTGCCAGCAATGATATTGGCGGGAGACGACCCTACGAGCAGTACTTC
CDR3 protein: CASNDIGGRRPYEQYF